Following are 26 T cell receptor beta chains from one sample sequenced in a study of post-analysis software for immune sequencing data. Prepared libraries of TCR beta cDNA carried unique molecular identifiers. MiXCR, run by TCRdb on the PCR reads, gives a single entry per CDR3 protein. The data hold about half a million distinct CDR3 sequences, with less than 45% observed a single time. No antigen is known for these receptors. General study findings and limits: Five TRBV segments occurring more often in patients than controls included TRBV5-6, TRBV5-1 and TRBV20-1.

Sequenced material: blood. Every receptor here comes from a girl aged 5-17 years with multiple sclerosis.

There are a few counts of this clonotype. The genes are TRBV4-2 and TRBJ1-2, with 8 positions matching TRBD1. CDR1 is LGHNA and CDR2 is YNFKEQ in the germline V gene. With V trimmed by 1 base and J by 8 bases, 6 bases remained unmatched. This CDR3 has 14 residues. Written as DNA, the CDR3 is TGTGCCAGCAGCCAAGCCCAGGGGGCCCGCGGCTACACCTTC. Protein sequence: CASSQAQGARGYTF.

V gene TRBV20-1 combines with J gene TRBJ2-1; 7 bases line up with TRBD2. The CDR3 totals 16 residues. With 0 bases clipped from V and 5 bases from J, the junction kept 10 bases outside the gene matches. From germline, CDR1 is DFQATT and CDR2 SNEGSKA (reference sequence). This CDR3 reads CSARDRAGAQNNEQFF. CDR3 DNA: TGCAGTGCTAGAGATCGGGCGGGAGCTCAGAACAATGAGCAGTTCTTC.

The rearrangement joins TRBV5-1 to TRBJ2-3; D perhaps matches TRBD2 (6 bases). CDR3 length equals 14 residues. The germline V gene has CDR1 SGHRS and CDR2 YFSETQ. The V end was cut by 6 bases, the J end by 2 bases, with 13 bases between. The CDR3 region has the DNA TGCGCCAGCACCGAGGCGGGATTCACAGATACGCAGTATTTT. Amino acid sequence: CASTEAGFTDTQYF.

This sequence joins TRBV9 and TRBJ2-6; D possibly matches TRBD1 or TRBD2 (6 bases each). V gave up 4 bases and J gave up 2 bases, with 13 bases separating them. The CDR3 totals 16 residues. Looked up from germline, CDR1 is SGDLS and CDR2 is YYNGEE. CDR3 nucleotide sequence: TGTGCCAGCAGCATAGGAGGGGGAGCTGGGGCCAACGTCCTGACTTTC. Translated: CASSIGGGAGANVLTF.

The CDR3 region has the DNA TGTGCCAGCATTCTGGAGGGGGTGGTCGGGACTGAAGCTTTCTTT. It translates to CASILEGVVGTEAFF. The chain couples TRBV5-4 to TRBJ1-1; the D gene is possibly TRBD1 (6 bases). CDR3 length: 15 residues. Per germline, CDR1 SGHNT and CDR2 YYREEE (reference sequence). Trimming took 6 bases from V and 5 from J, leaving 20 bases between them.

The J gene is TRBJ1-1, the V gene TRBV16; D might be TRBD1 (5 bases). V was pared by 1 base and J by 0 bases, with 9 bases between. CDR3 length equals 15 residues. Germline V gene sequence: CDR1 KGHSY, CDR2 FQNENV. The CDR3: CASSQLAGLNTEAFF. The DNA of the CDR3 is TGTGCCAGCAGCCAATTGGCAGGGTTGAACACTGAAGCTTTCTTT. Using reference TRBV16 and TRBJ1-1 for the parts outside the CDR3, the full variable domain is GEEVAQTPKHLVRGEGQKAKLYCAPIKGHSYVFWYQQVLKNEFKFLISFQNENVFDETGMPKERFSAKCLPNSPCSLEIQATKLEDSAVYFCASSQLAGLNTEAFFGQGTRLTVV.

J is TRBJ1-6 and V is TRBV20-1; 10 bases map to TRBD1. There are 13 residues in the CDR3. Germline values: CDR1 DFQATT, CDR2 SNEGSKA (reference sequence). The V gene end was trimmed by 5 bases and the J gene end by 10 bases; junction bases not matched to a gene: 5. The CDR3 sequence: CSAGGQGGSPLHF. The CDR3, as DNA: TGCAGTGCTGGCGGACAGGGGGGATCACCCCTCCACTTT.

The chain has TRBV20-1 and TRBJ2-1, with TRBD2 identical over 12 bases. CDR3 length: 15 amino acids. V lost 6 bases, J lost 6 bases, and 9 bases stayed unmatched. Germline CDR1 DFQATT, CDR2 SNEGSKA (reference sequence). CDR3 bases: TGCAGTGCGTCTAGCGGGAGGGCTTGGGGCAATGAGCAGTTCTTC. Translated, it gives CSASSGRAWGNEQFF.

The V gene is TRBV6-5, the J gene TRBJ2-5; 9 bases fit TRBD2. V trimming: 6 bases; J trimming: 5 bases; junction bases outside the gene matches: 4. Germline V gene data show CDR1 as MNHEY and CDR2 as SVGAGI. CDR3 size: 13 residues. CDR3 DNA: TGTGCCAGCAGGGTAGCGGGAGTCGAGACCCAGTACTTC. Encoded protein: CASRVAGVETQYF.

This chain links TRBV27 with TRBJ2-7; 7 bases are shared with TRBD1. After removal of 3 bases from V and 2 bases from J, the junction contained 4 bases not matched to a gene. Germline V gene sequence: CDR1 MNHEY, CDR2 SMNVEV (reference sequence). The CDR3 sequence is 14 residues long. The CDR3 here is CASSLTQGTYEQYF. The CDR3 nucleotides are TGTGCCAGCAGTTTGACACAGGGGACCTACGAGCAGTACTTC.

This chain links TRBV28 with TRBJ2-5; maybe TRBD2 (6 bases). The J call may be mistaken, given a closer DNA end match to TRBJ2-7. Germline CDR1 is MDHEN and CDR2 is SYDVKM. This CDR3 region has 14 residues. CDR3 nucleotide sequence: TGTGCCAGCAGGGCCAGAACGCGGGGTTACGAGCAGTACTTC. It codes for CASRARTRGYEQYF.

This clonotype was detected only a few times. V is TRBV29-1 and J is TRBJ1-2; D not certain. Between the trimmed V and J ends, which lost 1 base and 4 bases, there was a span of 7 bases. The CDR3 spans 12 residues. Germline V lookup: CDR1 SQVTM, CDR2 ANQGSEA. In DNA, the CDR3 is TGCAGCGTTGAAGCACGACGCTATGGCTACACCTTC. Amino acid sequence: CSVEARRYGYTF.

The chain combines TRBV7-2 with TRBJ2-7, with D possibly matching TRBD2 (6 bases). Trimming removed 4 bases from V and 2 bases from J, with 12 bases in between. Germline V gene data show CDR1 as SGHTA and CDR2 as FQGNSA. This CDR3 spans 14 amino acids. DNA of the CDR3: TGTGCCAGCAGCTACCCGGGACTTACCTACGAGCAGTACTTC. Protein: CASSYPGLTYEQYF.

V usage is TRBV29-1 and J usage is TRBJ2-7; 7 bases agree with TRBD1. Losses at the gene ends were 4 bases for V and 6 bases for J; bases not matched to a gene: 9. Germline CDR1 is SQVTM and CDR2 is ANQGSEA. The CDR3 contains 13 residues. The CDR3 bases are TGCAGCGTTGCTATACAGGGGATGGGCGAGCAGTACTTC. It translates to CSVAIQGMGEQYF.

The V gene is TRBV20-1, the J gene TRBJ2-5, with D possibly matching TRBD1 (6 bases). V lost 8 bases to trimming and J lost 1 base, with 14 bases between them. The germline CDR1 and CDR2 sequences are DFQATT and SNEGSKA (reference sequence). The CDR3 sequence is 13 residues long. CDR3 coding DNA: TGCAGTACAACCGGACAGCTCCAAGAGACCCAGTACTTC. It yields the protein CSTTGQLQETQYF.

This sequence joins TRBV21-1 and TRBJ2-1; the DNA was not used to check the table's D call, TRBD2. TRBV21-1 is a listed pseudogene. The CDR3 contains 15 residues. In nucleotides, the CDR3 is TGTGCCAGCGGCGAGGGACTAGCGGGAGGAGATGAGCAGTTCTTC. This encodes CASGEGLAGGDEQFF.

V gene TRBV20-1 combines with J gene TRBJ2-1; TRBD1 matches 9 bases. Germline V gene sequence: CDR1 DFQATT, CDR2 SNEGSKA (reference sequence). After removal of 6 bases from V and 6 bases from J, the junction contained 12 bases not matched to a gene. The CDR3 covers 15 residues. CDR3: CSAIPGQGKGNEQFF. The CDR3 DNA reads TGCAGTGCGATACCGGGACAGGGAAAAGGCAATGAGCAGTTCTTC.

This clonotype has a count of ten or more. The CDR3 is CSALDAGAPNSPLHF. The DNA for the CDR3 is TGCAGTGCCCTAGACGCAGGGGCCCCCAATTCACCCCTCCACTTT. The chain employs TRBV20-1 and TRBJ1-6; weak D call: TRBD1 (6 bases). The CDR3 is made up of 15 amino acids. Trimming cost V 6 bases and J 7 bases, with 19 bases left between them. Germline V gene data show CDR1 as DFQATT and CDR2 as SNEGSKA (reference sequence).

The chain joins TRBV28 to TRBJ2-7, with 8 bases matching TRBD1. Unmatched junction bases numbered 6, after V lost 10 bases and J lost 4 bases. Germline CDR1 and CDR2: MDHEN and SYDVKM. CDR3 length equals 12 residues. CDR3 region: CAIGQGEYEQYF. The CDR3 DNA reads as TGTGCCATCGGACAGGGCGAATACGAGCAGTACTTC.

This clonotype occurred a few times. V gene TRBV29-1 combines with J gene TRBJ2-7; no firm D call. Germline lookup yields CDR1 SQVTM and CDR2 ANQGSEA. The CDR3 spans 11 residues. Deletions cut 4 bases from V and 5 bases from J, with 9 bases between. CDR3 region: CSVARSHEQYF. DNA of the CDR3: TGCAGCGTTGCAAGAAGTCACGAGCAGTACTTC.

This clonotype has just a few counts. The chain couples TRBV12-3 or TRBV12-4 to TRBJ2-4; tentatively, D is TRBD2 (5 bases). The end of the DNA is better explained by TRBJ2-7, so the J call may be wrong. The CDR3 extends over 13 amino acids. CDR3 protein: CASSVTRGDEQYF. The CDR3 DNA sequence: TGTGCCAGCAGTGTGACCCGGGGTGACGAGCAGTACTTC.

The chain employs TRBV10-3 and TRBJ2-7; 7 bases line up with TRBD2. The CDR3 totals 17 residues. The germline V gene encodes CDR1 ENHRY and CDR2 SYGVKD. Unmatched junction bases numbered 15, after V lost 6 bases and J lost 1 base. The CDR3 sequence: CAIRGSSAGDGSYEQYF. In DNA, the CDR3 is TGTGCCATCAGGGGTTCATCGGCGGGAGATGGATCCTACGAGCAGTACTTC.

This clonotype has just one count. Possible read error: a much larger clone is one base away. The V and J genes are TRBV24-1 and TRBJ1-4; D unresolved. CDR3 length: 15 residues. CDR1 and CDR2 (germline): KGHDR, SFDVKD. The DNA for the CDR3 is TGTGCCACCACCGGCATCTTCCCGACTAGTGAAAAACTGTTTTTT. It specifies CATTGIFPTSEKLFF.

The chain combines TRBV5-6 with TRBJ2-3, with D perhaps TRBD1 or TRBD2 (5 bases each). The CDR3 is 14 amino acids. V gave up 2 bases and J gave up 9 bases, with 16 bases separating them. Looked up from germline, CDR1 is SGHDT and CDR2 is YYEEEE. In DNA, the CDR3 is TGTGCCAGCAGCTTCGTAATCCGGGACGGGACGCAGTATTTT. Translated, it gives CASSFVIRDGTQYF.

This chain joins TRBV6-5 and TRBJ1-1; possibly TRBD1 for D (5 bases). The germline gives CDR1 MNHEY, CDR2 SVGAGI. The CDR3 length is 12 residues. V shed 6 bases and J shed 5 bases, with 10 bases lying between them. For the CDR3, the DNA is TGTGCCAGCAGGGAAGGGGAGACTGAAGCTTTCTTT. Translated: CASREGETEAFF.

This chain links TRBV10-3 with TRBJ2-1; D is unresolved. Germline-derived CDR1 and CDR2 are ENHRY and SYGVKD. V lost 5 bases and J lost 5, with 7 bases in between. There are 12 residues in the CDR3. Written as DNA, the CDR3 is TGTGCCATCAGTCAAATCGACAATGAGCAGTTCTTC. Amino acids: CAISQIDNEQFF.